This T cell receptor beta chain was recorded in a study of identical twins. Findings of the study overall: Insertion counts were lower in abundant cord blood beta clonotypes, a trend that memory repertoires did not show.

Notes on this clonotype: Antigen specificity is unknown.

TCRdb re-called the 5' RACE reads through MiXCR, storing one row per CDR3 protein. Of 200,000 or so distinct CDR3 sequences detected, more than 15% appear once; the ten largest clones hold around 40%. Germline V lookup: CDR1 SEHNR, CDR2 FQNEAQ (reference sequence). V gave up 4 bases and J gave up 2 bases, with 12 bases separating them. This CDR3 comprises 14 residues. These records were also assigned to another study, of T cells expressing NK-cell markers. That work adds: The TCR beta repertoires originated in sorted CD3+CD56+NKG2C+, CD3+CD56+NKG2C- and CD3+CD56-NKG2C+ T cells. Only alpha-beta TCR T cells were sorted in several experiments, using an anti-gamma-delta TCR antibody. These clonotypes, the leaders elsewhere, also led the CD3+CD56-NKG2C+ fraction in four donors.

The sequenced material came from CD8+ T cells sorted from blood. The genes are TRBV7-9 and TRBJ2-7; possible D gene TRBD1, 6 bases. The clonotype originates from a woman aged 18-35 years in good health. Written as DNA, the CDR3 is TGTGCCAGCAGCTCGGTGGACAGCACCTACGAGCAGTACTTC. This translates into CASSSVDSTYEQYF.